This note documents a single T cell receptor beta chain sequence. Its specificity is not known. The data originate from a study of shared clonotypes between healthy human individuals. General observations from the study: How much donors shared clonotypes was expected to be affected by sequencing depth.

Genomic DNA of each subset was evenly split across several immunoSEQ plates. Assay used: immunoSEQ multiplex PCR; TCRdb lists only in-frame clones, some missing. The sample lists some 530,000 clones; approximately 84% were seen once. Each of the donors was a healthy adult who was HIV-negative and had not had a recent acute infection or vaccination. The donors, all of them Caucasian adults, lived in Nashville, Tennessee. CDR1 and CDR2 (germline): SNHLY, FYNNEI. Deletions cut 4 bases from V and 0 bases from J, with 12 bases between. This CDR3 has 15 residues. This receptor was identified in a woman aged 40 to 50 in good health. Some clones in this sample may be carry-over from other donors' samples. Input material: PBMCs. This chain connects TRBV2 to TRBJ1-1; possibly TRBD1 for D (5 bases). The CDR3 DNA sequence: TGTGCCAGCAGTGGACTCGGCAGGGTGAACACTGAAGCTTTCTTT. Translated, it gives CASSGLGRVNTEAFF.